One TCR beta chain is described in this entry. Antigen specificity is unknown. The sample originates from a study of T cells in Graves' hyperthyroidism and ophthalmopathy. Findings of the study overall: A 13 V-J model separated ophthalmopathy from stable hyperthyroidism.

Amplified regions were TCR beta CDR3 sequences from RNA transcripts. In the first-round RT-PCR of the TCR CDR3, the HTBI primer set was used. MiXCR, run by TCRdb on the multiplex PCR reads, gives a single entry per CDR3 protein. This sample has hundreds of thousands of distinct CDR3 sequences, with roughly 37% found just once. Exclusion of a patient resulted from uncontrolled infection, other autoimmune disease, pregnancy or lactation. Trimming took off 0 bases at V and 0 bases at J, with 10 bases between the two ends. CDR3 length equals 15 residues. Germline V gene lookup returns CDR1 SGDLS and CDR2 YYNGEE.

The receptor was isolated from a man between 18 and 35 years old with Graves' hyperthyroidism. The J gene is TRBJ2-7, the V gene TRBV9; D is unclear. Material for sequencing was blood. CDR3 nucleotides: TGTGCCAGCAGCGTAGCCCGATTTTTCTCCTACGAGCAGTACTTC. Protein product: CASSVARFFSYEQYF. Filled out from reference TRBV9 and TRBJ2-7, the complete variable domain reads DSGVTQTPKHLITATGQRVTLRCSPRSGDLSVYWYQQSLDQGLQFLIQYYNGEERAKGNILERFSAQQFPDLHSELNLSSLELGDSALYFCASSVARFFSYEQYFGPGTRLTVT.